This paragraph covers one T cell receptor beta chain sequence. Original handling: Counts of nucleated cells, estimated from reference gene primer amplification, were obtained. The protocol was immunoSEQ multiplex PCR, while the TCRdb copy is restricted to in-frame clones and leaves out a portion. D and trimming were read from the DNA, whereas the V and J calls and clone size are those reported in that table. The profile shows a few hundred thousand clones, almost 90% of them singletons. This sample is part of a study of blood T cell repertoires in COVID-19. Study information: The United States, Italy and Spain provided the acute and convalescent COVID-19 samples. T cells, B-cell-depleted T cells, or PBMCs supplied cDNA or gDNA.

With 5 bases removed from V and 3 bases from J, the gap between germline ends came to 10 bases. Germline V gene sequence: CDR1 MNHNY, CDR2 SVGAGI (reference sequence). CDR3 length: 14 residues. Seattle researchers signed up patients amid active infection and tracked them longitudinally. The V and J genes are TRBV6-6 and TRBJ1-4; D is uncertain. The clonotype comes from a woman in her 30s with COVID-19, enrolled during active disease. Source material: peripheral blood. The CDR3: CASSKSGSNEKLFF. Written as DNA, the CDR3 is TGTGCCAGCAGTAAATCAGGTTCTAATGAAAAACTGTTTTTT.